Included here is one T cell receptor (beta chain) sequence, with context. The antigen is unknown. The sample originates from a study of T cell responses to AZD1222 COVID-19 vaccine. Looking at the study overall: Pooling covered second doses at about 4 or about 12 weeks.

Notes on the study in general: Unmutated variant regions reportedly attract nearly half of all spike-specific TCRs.

Clones were sequenced by immunoSEQ multiplex PCR, and TCRdb holds only the in-frame ones, with some missing. The table includes tens of thousands of clones, just over 85% detected once. Germline CDR1 reads LNHDA; CDR2 reads SQIVND (reference sequence). The CDR3 covers 13 residues. Trimming took off 10 bases at V and 4 bases at J, with 16 bases between the two ends. The TCR was taken from an adult in good health. V usage is TRBV19 and J usage is TRBJ1-2, with TRBD1 as a possible D gene (6 bases). The specimen comprised peripheral blood, sampled on day 0 of AZD1222 vaccination. CDR3 DNA sequence: TGTGCCATTAAAAAACAGGGAATCTATGGCTACACCTTC. Protein sequence: CAIKKQGIYGYTF.